This TCR beta chain originates from a study of cytotoxic CD8 clonotypes in ibrutinib-treated CLL (dated by TCRdb to about 2021). Looking at the study overall: In this cohort, approximately 15 patients were treatment-naive and roughly ten were relapsed/refractory, while fewer than 18 had unmutated IGHV. On average, each sample had some 260,000 productive templates and approximately 89,000 productive rearrangements. Longitudinal samples were obtainable from about 30% of the roughly 90 participants in the trial. Responses were partial in 25 or so patients and complete in 2; after median around 65 months follow-up, some 14 stayed in remission and some twelve progressed. Samples at response were collected after a median of roughly twelve months of treatment, with a range of about 6 to 36 months. Cryopreserved peripheral blood mononuclear cells were obtained before treatment, at response, and at either sustained remission or disease progression. Patients were still on ibrutinib when every remission and progressive disease sample was collected.

General findings and caveats noted by the study authors: Public clonotypes were found to be uncommon and were observed to contract or remain stable during treatment; the increase in clonality was shown to reflect expansion of private clonotypes at ibrutinib response. Baseline clonality was found to be higher than that of age-matched healthy donors and was strongly correlated with circulating CD8+ T-cell counts. An increase in clonality was observed at ibrutinib response, with clonality remaining stable during sustained remission and falling back toward baseline at progression. Sampling times were not matched between patients in sustained remission and patients whose disease was progressing, and lymph node repertoires were not examined.

The meaning of the sample's time point label: 12 to 13 months on ibrutinib. Approximately 2 micrograms of genomic DNA were extracted from cryopreserved PBMCs for TCR beta library preparation. Longitudinal blood samples from CLL patients receiving ibrutinib monotherapy were subjected to high-throughput TCR beta sequencing. The patients took part in an open-label, single-center phase 2 trial of ibrutinib monotherapy. The goal of deep resolution MiSeq sequencing was a depth between 1 in 1 million and 1 in 200,000 T cells, and coverage averaged 10x per clonotype. TCR beta libraries were generated with the immunoSEQ hsTCRB Kit. The authors' pipeline ran thus. Data were analyzed with ImmunoSEQ Data Assistant and ImmunoSEQ Analyzer, with V, D and J genes assigned per IMGT definitions. Clonality, which ranges from 0 to 1, was calculated by subtracting the normalized Shannon entropy of productive rearrangement frequencies from one. Only overrepresented clonotypes making up at least 0.05% of each patient's repertoire were included in the public clonotype analysis. Repertoires from some 14 age-matched healthy donors in immuneACCESS were used as clonality controls. TCRdb carries this immuneACCESS record with in-frame sequences only. Its versions omit some clonotypes, under half of them owing to an unresolved V gene in the studies checked, with the rest unexplained. V and J calls and clone size follow that table, whereas D and trimming were derived from the DNA. This sample is represented by roughly 63,000 clones; less than 60% of them were singletons. Roughly 14% of the sample lies in the top ten.

For CDR1 and CDR2, the germline V gene lists SGHNT and YENEEA. Including cysteine and phenylalanine, the CDR3 has 13 amino acids. Just CDR3 DNA is preserved here, 39 bases in frame from base 1. The V and J ends are trimmed by 6 bases and 5 bases, leaving 13 bases between them. This clone occurred a few times. Its specific antigen is unknown. Base-call qualities are not available, and no considerably larger clone is one nucleotide away. The TCR sequence derives from a human donor with chronic lymphocytic leukemia. The rearranged segments are TRBV11-3 and TRBJ1-1; TRBD1 is a weak D gene call, 5 bases matching. The specimen was PBMCs, collected after 12 months of ibrutinib treatment. DNA sequence: TGTGCCAGCAGTCTGACAGTTGGGACTGAAGCTTTCTTT. This encodes CASSLTVGTEAFF.